This TCR beta chain was sequenced for a study of cytomegalovirus exposure and HLA in healthy donors. Regarding the study as a whole: A later analysis linked a missense DCLRE1C variant to TCR beta V- and J-gene trimming. There were several of the most significant clusters that appeared linked to common viral pathogens in a later analysis.

Note on this clone: The antigen remains undetermined.

The CDR3 is 13 amino acids. The germline gives CDR1 MNHNY, CDR2 SVGAGI (reference sequence). The V gene lost 0 bases and the J gene lost 4 bases, with 5 bases spanning the gap. The PCR ran on 60 Vbeta and 13 Jbeta primers. Using immunoSEQ multiplex PCR, the repertoire was profiled, and TCRdb retains in-frame clones only, with some absent. The table has 130,000 to 150,000 clones, roughly 70% seen once; the top ten hold approximately 1.6%. This sequence was found in a woman in her 40s in good health and CMV-seronegative. What was sequenced was PBMCs. The genes are TRBV6-6 and TRBJ2-3; no clear D gene. The CDR3 here is CASSYSASDTQYF. CDR3 nucleotide sequence: TGTGCCAGCAGTTACTCGGCCTCAGATACGCAGTATTTT.